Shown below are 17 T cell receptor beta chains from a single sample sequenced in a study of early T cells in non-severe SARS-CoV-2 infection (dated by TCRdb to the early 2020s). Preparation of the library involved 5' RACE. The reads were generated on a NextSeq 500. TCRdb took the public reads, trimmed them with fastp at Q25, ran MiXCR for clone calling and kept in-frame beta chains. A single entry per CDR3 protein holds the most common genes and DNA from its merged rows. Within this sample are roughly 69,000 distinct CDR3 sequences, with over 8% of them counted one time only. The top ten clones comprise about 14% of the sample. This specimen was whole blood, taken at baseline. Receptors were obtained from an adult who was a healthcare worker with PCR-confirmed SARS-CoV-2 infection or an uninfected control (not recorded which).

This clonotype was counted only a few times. The CDR3 here is CASSGTPEQYF. The DNA for the CDR3 is TGTGCCAGCAGTGGGACTCCCGAGCAGTACTTC. The chain joins TRBV28 to TRBJ2-7; TRBD2 might be the D (6 bases). The ends were cut back, 5 bases at V and 6 bases at J, with 8 bases in the middle. Germline values: CDR1 MDHEN, CDR2 SYDVKM. The CDR3 is 11 amino acids.

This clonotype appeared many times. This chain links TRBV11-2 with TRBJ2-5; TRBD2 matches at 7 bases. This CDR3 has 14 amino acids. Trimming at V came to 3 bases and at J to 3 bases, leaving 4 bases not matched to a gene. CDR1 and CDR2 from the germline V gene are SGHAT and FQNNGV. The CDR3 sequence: CASSLAGVEETQYF. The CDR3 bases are TGTGCCAGCAGCTTGGCGGGAGTGGAAGAGACCCAGTACTTC.

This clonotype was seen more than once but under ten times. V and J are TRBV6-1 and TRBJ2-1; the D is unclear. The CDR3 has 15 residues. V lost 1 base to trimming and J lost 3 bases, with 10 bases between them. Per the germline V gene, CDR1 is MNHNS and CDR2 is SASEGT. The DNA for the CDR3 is TGTGCCAGCAGTGAAGTCGGGTCCCTCTACAATGAGCAGTTCTTC. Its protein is CASSEVGSLYNEQFF.

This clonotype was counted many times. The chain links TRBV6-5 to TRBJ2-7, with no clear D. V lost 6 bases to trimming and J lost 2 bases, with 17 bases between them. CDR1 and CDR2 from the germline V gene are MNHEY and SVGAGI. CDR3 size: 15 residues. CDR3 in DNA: TGTGCCAGCAGGCCCCAAGGTGGGATAACCTACGAGCAGTACTTC. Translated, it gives CASRPQGGITYEQYF.

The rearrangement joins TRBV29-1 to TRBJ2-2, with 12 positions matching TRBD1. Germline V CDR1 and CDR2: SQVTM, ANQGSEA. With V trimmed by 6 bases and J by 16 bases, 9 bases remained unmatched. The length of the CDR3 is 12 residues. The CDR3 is CSVGTGGLGEFF. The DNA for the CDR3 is TGCAGCGTCGGGACAGGGGGCCTTGGAGAGTTTTTT.

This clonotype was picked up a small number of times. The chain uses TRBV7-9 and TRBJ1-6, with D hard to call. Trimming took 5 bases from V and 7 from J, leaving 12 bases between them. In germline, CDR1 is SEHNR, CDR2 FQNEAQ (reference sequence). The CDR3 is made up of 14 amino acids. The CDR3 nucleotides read TGTGCCAGCAGCGCACCGCCCAGGAATTCACCCCTCCACTTT. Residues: CASSAPPRNSPLHF.

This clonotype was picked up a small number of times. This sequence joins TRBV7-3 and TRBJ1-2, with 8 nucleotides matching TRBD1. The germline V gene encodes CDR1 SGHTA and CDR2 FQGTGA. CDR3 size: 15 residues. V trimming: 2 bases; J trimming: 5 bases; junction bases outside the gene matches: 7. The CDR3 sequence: CASSLEGGQAYGYTF. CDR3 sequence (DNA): TGTGCCAGCAGCTTAGAAGGGGGACAGGCGTATGGCTACACCTTC.

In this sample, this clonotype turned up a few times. The CDR3 reads CASSVAESLAAGETQYF. In nucleotides, the CDR3 is TGTGCCAGCAGCGTAGCGGAGAGTCTAGCCGCGGGGGAGACCCAGTACTTC. The gene calls are TRBV9 and TRBJ2-5; D perhaps matches TRBD2 (6 bases). The CDR3 sequence is 17 residues long. Deletions cut 0 bases from V and 5 bases from J, with 20 bases between. Germline CDR1 SGDLS, CDR2 YYNGEE.

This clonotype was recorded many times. CDR3 region: CASRRNGMRDTQYF. The CDR3 nucleotides read TGTGCCAGCAGAAGGAACGGGATGAGAGATACGCAGTATTTT. The rearrangement joins TRBV21-1 to TRBJ2-3; the table assigns TRBD1, which was not confirmed against the DNA. TRBV21-1 is assigned pseudogene status. This CDR3 has 14 residues.

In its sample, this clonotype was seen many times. CDR3 sequence reads: CASSIGTSGSRNEQFF. The CDR3 DNA is TGTGCCAGCAGCATTGGGACTAGCGGGAGTAGAAATGAGCAGTTCTTC. This chain joins TRBV12-3 or TRBV12-4 and TRBJ2-1, with TRBD2 matching over 14 bases. This CDR3 is built from 16 residues. With 6 bases clipped from V and 7 bases from J, the junction kept 8 bases outside the gene matches.

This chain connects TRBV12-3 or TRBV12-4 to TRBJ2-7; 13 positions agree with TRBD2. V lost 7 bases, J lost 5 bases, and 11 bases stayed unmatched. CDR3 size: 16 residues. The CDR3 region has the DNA TGTGCCAGCACCCCTTCCAGACTAGCGGGAGGCCACGAGCAGTACTTC. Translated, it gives CASTPSRLAGGHEQYF.

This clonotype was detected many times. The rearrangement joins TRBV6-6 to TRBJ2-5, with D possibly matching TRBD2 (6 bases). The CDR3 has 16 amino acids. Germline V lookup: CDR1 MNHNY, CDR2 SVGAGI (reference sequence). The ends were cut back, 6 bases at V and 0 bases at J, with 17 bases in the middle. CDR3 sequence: CASRPLSGPYQETQYF. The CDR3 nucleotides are TGTGCCAGCAGACCGCTGAGCGGGCCTTACCAAGAGACCCAGTACTTC.

CDR3 sequence (DNA): TGTGCCAGCAGCTCACAGGCCCCGAGGACTGAAGCTTTCTTT. This translates into CASSSQAPRTEAFF. The rearrangement joins TRBV7-9 to TRBJ1-1, with TRBD1 as a possible D gene (5 bases). This CDR3 comprises 14 residues. Germline CDR1 SEHNR, CDR2 FQNEAQ (reference sequence). Trimming cost V 4 bases and J 5 bases, with 14 bases left between them. Combining the CDR3 with reference TRBV7-9 and TRBJ1-1 gives the whole variable domain DTGVSQNPRHKITKRGQNVTFRCDPISEHNRLYWYRQTLGQGPEFLTYFQNEAQLEKSRLLSDRFSAERPKGSFSTLEIQRTEQGDSAMYLCASSSQAPRTEAFFGQGTRLTVV.

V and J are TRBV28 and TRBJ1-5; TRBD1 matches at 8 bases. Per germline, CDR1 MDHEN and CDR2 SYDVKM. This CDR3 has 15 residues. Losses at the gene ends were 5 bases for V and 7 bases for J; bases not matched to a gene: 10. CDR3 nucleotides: TGTGCCAGCAGTGCGGACAGGGCGGGGACACAGCCCCAGCATTTT. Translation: CASSADRAGTQPQHF.

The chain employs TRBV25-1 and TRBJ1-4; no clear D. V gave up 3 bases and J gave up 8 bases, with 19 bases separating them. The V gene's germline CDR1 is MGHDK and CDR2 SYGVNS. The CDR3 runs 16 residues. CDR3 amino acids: CASSEWRKGAYEKLFF. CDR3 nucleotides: TGTGCCAGCAGTGAGTGGAGGAAGGGAGCTTACGAAAAACTGTTTTTT.

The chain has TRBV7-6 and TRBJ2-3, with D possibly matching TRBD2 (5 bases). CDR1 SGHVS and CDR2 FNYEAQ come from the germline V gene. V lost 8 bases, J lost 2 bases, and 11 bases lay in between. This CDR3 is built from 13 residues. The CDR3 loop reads CASGSPTTDTQYF. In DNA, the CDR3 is TGTGCCAGCGGGAGTCCAACCACAGATACGCAGTATTTT.

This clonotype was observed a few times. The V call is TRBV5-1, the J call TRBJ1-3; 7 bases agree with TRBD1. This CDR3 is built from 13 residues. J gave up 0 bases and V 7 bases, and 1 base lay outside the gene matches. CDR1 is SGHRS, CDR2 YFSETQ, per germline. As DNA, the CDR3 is TGCGCCAGCGGGACAGACTCTGGAAACACCATATATTTT. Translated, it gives CASGTDSGNTIYF. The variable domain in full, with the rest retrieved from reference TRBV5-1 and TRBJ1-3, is KAGVTQTPRYLIKTRGQQVTLSCSPISGHRSVSWYQQTPGQGLQFLFEYFSETQRNKGNFPGRFSGRQFSNSRSEMNVSTLELGDSALYLCASGTDSGNTIYFGEGSWLTVV.